The sample holds a few counts of the clone carrying this TCR beta chain. The antigen is undetermined. This specimen belongs to a study of molecular identifiers for immune sequencing clone quantification. General observations from the study: For highly expanded clones, sizes could be underestimated when identical TCR molecules share a barcode.

The CDR3 spans 14 residues. Per the germline V gene, CDR1 is PRHDT and CDR2 is FYEKMQ (reference sequence). Deletions cut 6 bases from V and 2 bases from J, with 14 bases between. Both previously described methods and listed TCR primers were employed to make bulk TCR libraries. TCRdb redid the calling of the PCR reads with MiXCR, one entry per CDR3 protein. This sample has 460,000 or so distinct CDR3 sequences, with about 25% found just once. Sorted naive CD8 T cells, roughly 19,000 to 1,000,000, were sequenced from 10%, 30% or 50% RNA. The sequence came from a human donor in good health. Some libraries in this study had Jurkat cell RNA spiked in. This chain connects TRBV13 to TRBJ2-7, with a possible D match to TRBD1 (5 bases). Sequenced sample: naive CD8+ T cells from blood, with Jurkat cell RNA spiked in. The sample's subset: FACS-sorted CD8+CD4-CCR7+CD45RA+ naive T cells. The CDR3 DNA reads as TGTGCCAGCAGTTCGTCCGACAGTGCCTACGAGCAGTACTTC. Translation: CASSSSDSAYEQYF.